This TCR beta chain appears in the sequencing data of a study of CD8+CD57+ T cells in acquired aplastic anemia. Trimming took off 3 bases at V and 5 bases at J, with 5 bases between the two ends. The CDR3 consists of 11 residues. CDR1 and CDR2 (germline): DFQATT, SNEGSKA (reference sequence). Profiles of TCR beta VDJ and CDR3 were generated from a genomic DNA template. MiXCR was run by TCRdb on the reads, yielding one entry per CDR3 protein. The sample consists of about 42,000 distinct CDR3 sequences, roughly two thirds of them appearing once. The source of this sequence is a human donor in good health, serving as a control. Material for sequencing was sorted CD4+, CD8+, or CD8+CD57+ T cells (not recorded which) from PBMCs. This sequence joins TRBV20-1 and TRBJ2-1; D not certain. Here the CDR3 reads CSASIDNEQFF. The CDR3 nucleotides are TGCAGTGCTAGCATAGACAATGAGCAGTTCTTC.